This T cell receptor (beta chain) originates from a study of Graves' ophthalmopathy and Graves' hyperthyroidism. As for the study in general: Pretreatment peripheral blood was obtained at initial diagnosis.

Study results and limitations: Blood shared most expanded thyroid clonotypes above 0.001 frequency.

The CDR3 runs 11 residues. Looked up from germline, CDR1 is ENHRY and CDR2 is SYGVKD. V lost 8 bases, J lost 7 bases, and 11 bases lay in between. The authors amplified TCR beta CDR3 regions from RNA transcripts. HTBI primers were used in a first-round RT-PCR, which preceded a second-round multiplex PCR. Via MiXCR, TCRdb re-called the multiplex PCR reads, giving one row per CDR3 protein. The sample lists roughly 160,000 distinct CDR3 sequences; 35% to 50% were seen once. Pregnancy or lactation, uncontrolled infections and other autoimmune diseases were grounds for excluding patients. This clonotype was picked up many times. Its antigen remains unknown.

The rearrangement joins TRBV10-3 to TRBJ1-1; no clear D. Sample: peripheral blood. This TCR derives from a man in his thirties or forties with Graves' ophthalmopathy. The CDR3 loop is CAIGPRVEAFF. CDR3 DNA sequence: TGTGCCATCGGGCCCCGGGTTGAAGCTTTCTTT.